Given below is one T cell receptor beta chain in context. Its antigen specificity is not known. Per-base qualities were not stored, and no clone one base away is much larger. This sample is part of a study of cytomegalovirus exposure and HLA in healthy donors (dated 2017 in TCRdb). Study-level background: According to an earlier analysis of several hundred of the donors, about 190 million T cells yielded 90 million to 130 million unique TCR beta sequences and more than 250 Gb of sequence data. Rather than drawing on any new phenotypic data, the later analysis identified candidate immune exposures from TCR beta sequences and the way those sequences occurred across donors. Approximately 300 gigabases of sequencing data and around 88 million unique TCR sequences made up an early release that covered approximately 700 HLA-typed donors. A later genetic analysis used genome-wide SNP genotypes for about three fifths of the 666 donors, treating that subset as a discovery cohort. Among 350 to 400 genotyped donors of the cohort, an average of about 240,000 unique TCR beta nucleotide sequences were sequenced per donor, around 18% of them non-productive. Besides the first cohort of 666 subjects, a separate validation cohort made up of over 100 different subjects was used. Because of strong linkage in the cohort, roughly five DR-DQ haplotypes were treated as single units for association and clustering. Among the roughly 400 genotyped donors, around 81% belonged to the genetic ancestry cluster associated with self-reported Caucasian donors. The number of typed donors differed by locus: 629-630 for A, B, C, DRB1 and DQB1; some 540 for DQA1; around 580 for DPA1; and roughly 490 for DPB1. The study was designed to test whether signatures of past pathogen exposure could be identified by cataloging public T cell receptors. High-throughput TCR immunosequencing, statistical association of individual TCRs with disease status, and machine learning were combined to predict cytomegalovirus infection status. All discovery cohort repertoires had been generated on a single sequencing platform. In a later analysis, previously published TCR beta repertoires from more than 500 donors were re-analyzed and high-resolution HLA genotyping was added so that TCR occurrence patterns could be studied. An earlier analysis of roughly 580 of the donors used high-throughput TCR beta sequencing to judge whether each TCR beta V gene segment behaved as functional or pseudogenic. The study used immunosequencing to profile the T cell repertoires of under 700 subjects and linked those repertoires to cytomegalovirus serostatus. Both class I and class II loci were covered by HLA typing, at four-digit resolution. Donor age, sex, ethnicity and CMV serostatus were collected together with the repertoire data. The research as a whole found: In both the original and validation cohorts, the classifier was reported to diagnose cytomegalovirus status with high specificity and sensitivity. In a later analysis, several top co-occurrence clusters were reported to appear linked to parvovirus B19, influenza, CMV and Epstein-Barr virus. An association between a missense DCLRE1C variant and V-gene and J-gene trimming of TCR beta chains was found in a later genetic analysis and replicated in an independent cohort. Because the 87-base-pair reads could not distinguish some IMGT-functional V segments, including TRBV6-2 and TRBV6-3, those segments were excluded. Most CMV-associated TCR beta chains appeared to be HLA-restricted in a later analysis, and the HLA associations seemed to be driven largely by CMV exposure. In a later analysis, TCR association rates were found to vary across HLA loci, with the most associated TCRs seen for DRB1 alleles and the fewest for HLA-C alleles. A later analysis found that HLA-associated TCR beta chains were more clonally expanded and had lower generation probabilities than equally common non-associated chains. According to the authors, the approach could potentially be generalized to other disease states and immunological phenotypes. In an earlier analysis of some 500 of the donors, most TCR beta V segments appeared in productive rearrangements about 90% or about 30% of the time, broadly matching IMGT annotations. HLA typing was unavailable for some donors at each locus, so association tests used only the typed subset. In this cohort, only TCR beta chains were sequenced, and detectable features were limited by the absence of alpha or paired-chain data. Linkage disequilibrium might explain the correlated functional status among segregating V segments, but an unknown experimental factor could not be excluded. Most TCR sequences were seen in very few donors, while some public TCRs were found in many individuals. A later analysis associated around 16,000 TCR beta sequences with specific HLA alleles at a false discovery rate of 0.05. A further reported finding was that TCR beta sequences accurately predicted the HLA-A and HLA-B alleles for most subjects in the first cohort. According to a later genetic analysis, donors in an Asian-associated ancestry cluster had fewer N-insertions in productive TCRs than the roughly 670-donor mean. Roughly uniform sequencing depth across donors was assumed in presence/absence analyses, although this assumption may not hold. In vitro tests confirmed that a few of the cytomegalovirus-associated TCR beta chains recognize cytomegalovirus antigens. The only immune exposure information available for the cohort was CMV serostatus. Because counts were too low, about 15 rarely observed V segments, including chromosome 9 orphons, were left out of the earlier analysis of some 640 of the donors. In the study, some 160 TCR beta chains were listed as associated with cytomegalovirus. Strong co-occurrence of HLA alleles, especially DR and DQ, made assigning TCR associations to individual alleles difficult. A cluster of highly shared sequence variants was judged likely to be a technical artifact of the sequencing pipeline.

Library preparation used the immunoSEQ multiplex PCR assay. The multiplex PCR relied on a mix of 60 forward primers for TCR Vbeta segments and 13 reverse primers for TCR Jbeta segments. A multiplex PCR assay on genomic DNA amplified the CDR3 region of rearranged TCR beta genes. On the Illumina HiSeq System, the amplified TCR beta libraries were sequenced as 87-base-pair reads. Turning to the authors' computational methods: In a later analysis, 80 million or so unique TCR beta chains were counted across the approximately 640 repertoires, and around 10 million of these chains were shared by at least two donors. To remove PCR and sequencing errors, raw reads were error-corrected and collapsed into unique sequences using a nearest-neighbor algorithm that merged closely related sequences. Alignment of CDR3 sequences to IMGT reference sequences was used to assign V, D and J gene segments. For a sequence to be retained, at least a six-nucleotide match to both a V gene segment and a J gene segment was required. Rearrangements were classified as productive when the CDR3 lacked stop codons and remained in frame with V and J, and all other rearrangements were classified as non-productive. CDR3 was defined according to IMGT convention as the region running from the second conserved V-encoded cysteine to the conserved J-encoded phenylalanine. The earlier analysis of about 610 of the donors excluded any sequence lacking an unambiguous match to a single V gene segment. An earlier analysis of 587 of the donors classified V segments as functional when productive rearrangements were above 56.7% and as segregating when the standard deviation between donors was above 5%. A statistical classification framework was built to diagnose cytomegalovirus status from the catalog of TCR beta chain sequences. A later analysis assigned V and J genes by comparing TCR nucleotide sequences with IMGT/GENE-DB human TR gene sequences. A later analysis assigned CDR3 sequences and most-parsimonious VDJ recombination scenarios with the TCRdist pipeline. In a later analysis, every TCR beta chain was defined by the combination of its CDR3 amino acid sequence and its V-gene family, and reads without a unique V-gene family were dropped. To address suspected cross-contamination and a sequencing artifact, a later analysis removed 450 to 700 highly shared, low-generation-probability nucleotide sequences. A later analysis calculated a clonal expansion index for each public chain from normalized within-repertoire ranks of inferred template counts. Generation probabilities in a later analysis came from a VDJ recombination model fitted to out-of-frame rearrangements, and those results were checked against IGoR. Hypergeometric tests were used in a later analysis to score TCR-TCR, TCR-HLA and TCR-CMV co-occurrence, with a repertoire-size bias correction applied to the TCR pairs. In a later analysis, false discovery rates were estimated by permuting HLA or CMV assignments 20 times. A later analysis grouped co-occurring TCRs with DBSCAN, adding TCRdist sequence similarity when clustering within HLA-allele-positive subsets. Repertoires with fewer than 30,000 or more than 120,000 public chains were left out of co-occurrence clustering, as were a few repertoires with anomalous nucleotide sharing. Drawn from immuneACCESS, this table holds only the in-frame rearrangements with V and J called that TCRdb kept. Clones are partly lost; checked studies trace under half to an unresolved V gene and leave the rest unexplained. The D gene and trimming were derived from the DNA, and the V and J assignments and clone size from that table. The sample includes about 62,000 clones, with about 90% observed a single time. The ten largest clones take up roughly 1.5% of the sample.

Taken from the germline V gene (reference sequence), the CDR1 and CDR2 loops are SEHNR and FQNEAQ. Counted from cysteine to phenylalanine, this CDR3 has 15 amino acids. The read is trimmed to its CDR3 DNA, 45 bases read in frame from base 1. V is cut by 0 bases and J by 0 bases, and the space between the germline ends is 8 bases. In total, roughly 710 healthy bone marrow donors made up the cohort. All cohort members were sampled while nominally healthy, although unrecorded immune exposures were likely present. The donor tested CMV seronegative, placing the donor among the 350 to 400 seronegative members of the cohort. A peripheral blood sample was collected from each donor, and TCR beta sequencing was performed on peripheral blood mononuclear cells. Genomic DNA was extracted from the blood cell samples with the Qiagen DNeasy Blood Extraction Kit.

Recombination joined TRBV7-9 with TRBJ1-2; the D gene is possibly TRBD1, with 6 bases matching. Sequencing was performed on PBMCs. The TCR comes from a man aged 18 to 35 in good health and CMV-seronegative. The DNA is TGTGCCAGCAGCTTAGCGGACAGAACTAACTATGGCTACACCTTC. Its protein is CASSLADRTNYGYTF.